The entry below gives a single TCR beta chain sequence along with its context. The CDR3 spans 20 residues. Germline CDR1 and CDR2: LGHDT and YNNKEL (reference sequence). Unmatched junction bases numbered 16, after V lost 4 bases and J lost 1 base. This sample was included in a study of blood T cell repertoires in COVID-19. Study in general: Researchers got acute and convalescent COVID-19 samples from the United States, Italy and Spain.

As processed by the authors: Amplification from reference gene primers served as the basis for estimated nucleated cell counts. The data were produced by immunoSEQ multiplex PCR, yet TCRdb's version contains in-frame clones alone and is incomplete. V, J and clone size are those of that table, while D and trimming were read from the DNA. Of around 83,000 clones in the sample, roughly 86% were seen once. This TCR derives from a man older than 75 with active or convalescent COVID-19. The chain has TRBV3-1 (or the pseudogene TRBV3-2) and TRBJ2-5; 12 positions match TRBD2. The sequenced sample was peripheral blood. The CDR3 is CASSPLVETSGGRLQETQYF. The CDR3 DNA follows: TGTGCCAGCAGCCCCCTCGTGGAGACTAGCGGGGGACGCCTCCAAGAGACCCAGTACTTC.